One and the same sample provided the 30 T cell receptor beta chains below, sequenced in a study of OX40 agonist ivuxolimab in advanced cancers. The table came from immunoSEQ multiplex PCR; TCRdb's copy has only in-frame clones and leaves some out. The repertoire holds 50,000 to 70,000 clones, with around 83% as singletons. The source material was CD4+ or CD8+ T cells sorted from blood, sampled in a trial of the OX40 agonist ivuxolimab. These receptors were obtained from an adult with an advanced solid tumor such as melanoma, head and neck, liver or kidney cancer.

The chain links TRBV4-2 to TRBJ1-1, with D unresolved. Germline assignment: CDR1 LGHNA and CDR2 YNFKEQ. Between the trimmed V and J ends, which lost 4 bases and 4 bases, there was a span of 16 bases. This CDR3 is 15 amino acids long. The CDR3 region has the DNA TGTGCCAGCAGCCTAGGTCGGGCTGAGGGCACTGAAGCTTTCTTT. Translation: CASSLGRAEGTEAFF.

The sample holds one count of this clone. The chain has TRBV19 and TRBJ2-3; 7 bases line up with TRBD1. The CDR3 loop spans 14 amino acids. The J segment lost 0 bases and the V segment lost 6 bases, leaving 3 bases of the junction unmatched. Germline-derived CDR1 and CDR2 are LNHDA and SQIVND (reference sequence). For the CDR3, the DNA is TGTGCCAGTAGAAAGACAGGGAGCACAGATACGCAGTATTTT. Protein: CASRKTGSTDTQYF.

This chain links TRBV30 with TRBJ2-7; the match to TRBD2 covers 7 bases. V shed 4 bases, J shed 6 bases, and the junction held 15 bases outside the gene matches. The CDR3 runs 15 residues. CDR1 is GTSNPN and CDR2 is SVGIG in the germline V gene (reference sequence). The CDR3 region is CAWIASGTYPSEQYF. The CDR3 nucleotides are TGTGCCTGGATCGCGAGCGGGACCTACCCCTCCGAGCAGTACTTC.

The V call is TRBV9, the J call TRBJ1-1; 10 positions agree with TRBD1. There are 16 residues in the CDR3. The J segment lost 2 bases and the V segment lost 0 bases, leaving 4 bases of the junction unmatched. Germline CDR1 is SGDLS and CDR2 is YYNGEE. The CDR3 protein is CASSVGGTGVNTEAFF. As DNA, the CDR3 is TGTGCCAGCAGCGTAGGTGGGACAGGGGTTAACACTGAAGCTTTCTTT.

The rearrangement uses TRBV28 and TRBJ2-5, with D maybe TRBD2 (6 bases). Germline CDR1 reads MDHEN; CDR2 reads SYDVKM. The V end lost 5 bases, the J end lost 2 bases, and 18 bases lay between the germline ends. CDR3 length: 16 amino acids. In nucleotides, the CDR3 is TGTGCCAGCAGTAGCCCCGTTGGGGGAGGACAAGAGACCCAGTACTTC. It codes for CASSSPVGGGQETQYF.

Only a few counts were recorded for this clone. The CDR3 DNA is TGTGCCTGGAGCACGACAGGGAGGGAGGAAAAACTGTTTTTT. Translation gives CAWSTTGREEKLFF. The chain has TRBV30 and TRBJ1-4; 7 positions agree with TRBD1. Trimming took 3 bases from V and 8 from J; bases not matched to a gene: 9. The CDR3 totals 14 residues. Germline-derived CDR1 and CDR2 are GTSNPN and SVGIG (reference sequence).

The rearrangement links TRBV18 to TRBJ2-7; 9 bases map to TRBD1. The CDR3 sequence is 16 residues long. V was clipped by 3 bases and J by 3 bases; unmatched bases: 9. From germline, CDR1 is KGHSH and CDR2 LQKENI. CDR3 sequence: CASSPLTGTGNYEQYF. The CDR3 DNA sequence: TGTGCCAGCTCACCCCTTACCGGGACAGGGAACTACGAGCAGTACTTC.

The chain combines TRBV12-5 with TRBJ1-1; D call uncertain. The CDR3 loop spans 14 amino acids. Between the trimmed V and J ends, which lost 7 bases and 0 bases, there was a span of 12 bases. From germline, CDR1 is LGHNT and CDR2 FRNRAP. CDR3 bases: TGTGCTAGTGCTCGGGAATCCGTGAACACTGAAGCTTTCTTT. Encoded protein: CASARESVNTEAFF.

The chain links TRBV4-2 to TRBJ2-1, with a weak D call TRBD2 (5 bases). V lost 6 bases, J lost 6 bases, and 15 bases lay in between. Germline V lookup: CDR1 LGHNA, CDR2 YNFKEQ. The CDR3 totals 14 residues. The CDR3 DNA reads TGTGCCAGCAGATATAATGAAGGGAGCAATGAGCAGTTCTTC. Translated: CASRYNEGSNEQFF.

V gene TRBV5-1 combines with J gene TRBJ2-1; tentative D call: TRBD2 (5 bases). V dropped 4 bases and J dropped 8 bases, with 13 bases sitting between them. Germline lookup yields CDR1 SGHRS and CDR2 YFSETQ. This CDR3 spans 13 amino acids. CDR3: CASSGAGGHEQFF. The CDR3 DNA reads TGCGCCAGCAGCGGCGCGGGCGGGCATGAGCAGTTCTTC.

This clone was recorded once. The junction departs from the called germline gene at one end, perhaps through a read error. This chain uses TRBV6-5 with TRBJ2-7, with 9 positions matching TRBD1. The germline V gene has CDR1 MNHEY and CDR2 SVGAGI. The CDR3 totals 14 residues. CDR3 bases: TGTGCCAGCAGTTACATGATCACCCGGGACAGGGTATTTTTC. It specifies CASSYMITRDRVFF.

The chain uses TRBV30 and TRBJ2-5; D call uncertain. The end of the DNA fits TRBJ2-7 better, so the J call may be wrong. Germline assignment: CDR1 GTSNPN and CDR2 SVGIG (reference sequence). The CDR3 runs 13 residues. CDR3 sequence: CAWRWADSYEQYF. The CDR3 nucleotides are TGTGCCTGGAGATGGGCAGACTCCTACGAGCAGTACTTC.

V gene TRBV18 combines with J gene TRBJ2-7; D is unclear. Trimming shortened V by 3 bases and J by 1 base, and 10 bases separated the two germline ends. The CDR3 covers 14 residues. Germline-derived CDR1 and CDR2 are KGHSH and LQKENI. CDR3 amino acids: CASSPSFASYEQYF. As DNA, the CDR3 is TGTGCCAGCTCACCTAGCTTCGCATCCTACGAGCAGTACTTC.

The table lists this clone with a count of one. The chain uses TRBV5-1 and TRBJ1-5; no definite D call. This CDR3 has 13 amino acids. Trimming stripped 0 bases from V and 6 bases from J, with 7 bases between. CDR1 SGHRS and CDR2 YFSETQ come from the germline V gene. The CDR3: CASSLASGQPQHF. Written as DNA, the CDR3 is TGCGCCAGCAGCTTGGCCTCAGGTCAGCCCCAGCATTTT.

The chain carries TRBV19 and TRBJ1-5; TRBD1 matches 9 bases. CDR3 size: 16 residues. Germline trimming cut 6 bases from V and 6 bases from J; bases unmatched to any gene: 12. In germline, CDR1 is LNHDA, CDR2 SQIVND (reference sequence). The CDR3 is CASSRSDRGRGQPQHF. The CDR3 DNA sequence: TGTGCCAGTAGCCGATCGGACAGGGGCAGGGGTCAGCCCCAGCATTTT.

The rearrangement links TRBV2 to TRBJ2-7, with 7 bases matching TRBD2. Germline CDR1 is SNHLY and CDR2 is FYNNEI. Germline trimming cut 2 bases from V and 0 bases from J; bases unmatched to any gene: 1. The CDR3 runs 14 residues. DNA for the CDR3: TGTGCCAGCAGTGAAAGACTAGCCTCCTACGAGCAGTACTTC. It translates to CASSERLASYEQYF.

The chain couples TRBV27 to TRBJ1-4, with unresolved D. Germline loops: CDR1 MNHEY, CDR2 SMNVEV (reference sequence). The germline V and J ends were trimmed by 5 bases and 3 bases, with 13 bases remaining between them. This CDR3 region has 15 residues. CDR3 sequence (DNA): TGTGCCAGCAGTCCAATCCGGGGAGCTAATGAAAAACTGTTTTTT. Its protein is CASSPIRGANEKLFF.

This chain joins TRBV7-3 and TRBJ2-1; D remains ambiguous. V was pared by 1 base and J by 2 bases, with 12 bases between. The CDR3 is made up of 16 amino acids. Germline loops: CDR1 SGHTA, CDR2 FQGTGA. In DNA, the CDR3 is TGTGCCAGCAGCTTAAGAAGGCAGACTCCCTACAATGAGCAGTTCTTC. The encoded protein is CASSLRRQTPYNEQFF. Drawing the rest from reference TRBV7-3 and TRBJ2-1, the complete variable domain is GAGVSQTPSNKVTEKGKYVELRCDPISGHTALYWYRQSLGQGPEFLIYFQGTGAADDSGLPNDRFFAVRPEGSVSTLKIQRTERGDSAVYLCASSLRRQTPYNEQFFGPGTRLTVL.

The rearrangement uses TRBV5-6 and TRBJ1-3; no clear D gene. With 4 bases removed from V and 4 bases from J, the gap between germline ends came to 9 bases. This CDR3 has 13 amino acids. Germline CDR1 reads SGHDT; CDR2 reads YYEEEE. The CDR3 DNA reads TGTGCCAGCAGCCCACTCCTGGGAAACACCATATATTTT. Its translation: CASSPLLGNTIYF.

The chain combines TRBV25-1 with TRBJ2-3; TRBD2 aligns across 14 bases. The CDR3 runs 16 residues. J gave up 6 bases and V 4 bases, and 6 bases lay outside the gene matches. Germline loops: CDR1 MGHDK, CDR2 SYGVNS. This chain's CDR3 is CASSARLAGGSDTQYF. The CDR3, as DNA: TGTGCCAGCAGTGCCCGACTAGCGGGAGGGTCGGATACGCAGTATTTT.

J is TRBJ2-1 and V is TRBV6-5; a weak D match, TRBD1 (6 bases). The CDR3 covers 12 residues. Germline CDR1 reads MNHEY; CDR2 reads SVGAGI. Trimming removed 7 bases at V and 6 bases at J, with 10 bases between. As DNA, the CDR3 is TGTGCCAGCACCGGGACATTCAATGAGCAGTTCTTC. As protein: CASTGTFNEQFF.

V usage is TRBV5-1 and J usage is TRBJ2-5, with TRBD1 as a possible D gene (5 bases). The CDR3 has 14 residues. The germline CDR1 and CDR2 sequences are SGHRS and YFSETQ. Trimming cost V 4 bases and J 1 base, with 11 bases left between them. The CDR3 loop is CASSPQGLQETQYF. The CDR3 DNA follows: TGCGCCAGCAGCCCGCAGGGTCTCCAAGAGACCCAGTACTTC.

This clone occurred a few times. The V gene is TRBV7-9, the J gene TRBJ2-1, with D perhaps TRBD2 (6 bases). The CDR3 has 19 amino acids. Germline CDR1 reads SEHNR; CDR2 reads FQNEAQ (reference sequence). The V gene lost 2 bases and the J gene lost 0 bases, with 20 bases spanning the gap. CDR3 in DNA: TGTGCCAGCAGCTTAAGTCTCGGGTGGCGGGGATTCTCCTACAATGAGCAGTTCTTC. The encoded protein is CASSLSLGWRGFSYNEQFF. The full variable domain, rest sourced from reference TRBV7-9 and TRBJ2-1, is DTGVSQNPRHKITKRGQNVTFRCDPISEHNRLYWYRQTLGQGPEFLTYFQNEAQLEKSRLLSDRFSAERPKGSFSTLEIQRTEQGDSAMYLCASSLSLGWRGFSYNEQFFGPGTRLTVL.

The V gene is TRBV2, the J gene TRBJ2-7; D is uncertain. The CDR3 runs 11 residues. CDR1 SNHLY and CDR2 FYNNEI come from the germline V gene. V was cut by 5 bases and J by 4 bases, with 6 bases left in between. CDR3 protein: CASSYHYEQYF. In nucleotides, the CDR3 is TGTGCCAGCAGTTACCATTACGAGCAGTACTTC.

The chain combines TRBV15 with TRBJ1-6; 10 bases line up with TRBD1. Germline loops: CDR1 LNHNV, CDR2 YYDKDF (reference sequence). Trimming at V came to 1 base and at J to 10 bases, leaving 4 bases not matched to a gene. The CDR3 covers 15 residues. CDR3 bases: TGTGCCACCAGCAGAGGGGGACAGGGGAGGTCACCCCTCCACTTT. It codes for CATSRGGQGRSPLHF.

The J gene is TRBJ1-1, the V gene TRBV7-3, with unresolved D. The CDR3 length is 16 residues. Looked up from germline, CDR1 is SGHTA and CDR2 is FQGTGA. The V end was cut by 4 bases, the J end by 1 base, with 16 bases between. CDR3 in DNA: TGTGCCAGCAGCTCATCCCCCGGCAGCGGGAACACTGAAGCTTTCTTT. Translated: CASSSSPGSGNTEAFF.

CDR3 sequence (DNA): TGTGCCAGCAGTGTTGGCAGGGGTGCCTACGAGCAGTACTTC. Its translation is CASSVGRGAYEQYF. This chain joins TRBV6-1 and TRBJ2-7, with TRBD1 as a possible D gene (6 bases). Trimming took 4 bases from V and 2 from J, leaving 12 bases between them. Germline CDR1 and CDR2: MNHNS and SASEGT. The CDR3 consists of 14 residues.

This chain connects TRBV7-2 to TRBJ2-5; D remains unclear. In germline, CDR1 is SGHTA, CDR2 FQGNSA. Trimming removed 6 bases at V and 5 bases at J, with 10 bases between. The CDR3 is 12 residues long. This chain's CDR3 is CASSLLGETQYF. In nucleotides, the CDR3 is TGTGCCAGCAGTTTGCTGGGGGAGACCCAGTACTTC.

This chain uses TRBV7-3 with TRBJ2-3, with TRBD1 identical over 9 bases. The CDR3 is made up of 17 amino acids. Trimming removed 2 bases from V and 4 bases from J; junction bases left unmatched: 10. The V gene's germline CDR1 is SGHTA and CDR2 FQGTGA. In DNA form, the CDR3 reads TGTGCCAGCAGCTTAGGATCGTCGGGACAGGGATCAGATACGCAGTATTTT. Translating gives CASSLGSSGQGSDTQYF.

This sequence joins TRBV5-1 and TRBJ2-7; the match to TRBD1 covers 8 bases. V shed 4 bases and J 2 bases; nucleotides not matched to a gene: 5. Germline loops: CDR1 SGHRS, CDR2 YFSETQ. CDR3 size: 14 residues. The CDR3 DNA follows: TGCGCCAGCAGCGGTGGACAGGGACCCTACGAGCAGTACTTC. It yields the protein CASSGGQGPYEQYF.